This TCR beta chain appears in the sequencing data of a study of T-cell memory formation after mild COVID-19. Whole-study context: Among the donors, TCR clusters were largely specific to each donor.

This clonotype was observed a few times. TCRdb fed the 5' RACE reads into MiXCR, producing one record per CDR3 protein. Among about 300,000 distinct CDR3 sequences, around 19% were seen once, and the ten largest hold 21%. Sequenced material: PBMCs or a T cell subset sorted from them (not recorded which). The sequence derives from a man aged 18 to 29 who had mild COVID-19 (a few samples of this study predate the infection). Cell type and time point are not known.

As DNA, the CDR3 is TGCGCCAGCAGCCAAGTAGGTTTGGCCGGGGAGCTGTTTTTT. Translated, it gives CASSQVGLAGELFF. The chain is built from TRBV4-1 and TRBJ2-2; no definite D call. Germline-derived CDR1 and CDR2 are MGHRA and YSYEKL. This CDR3 has 14 amino acids. With 1 base removed from V and 6 bases from J, the gap between germline ends came to 9 bases.